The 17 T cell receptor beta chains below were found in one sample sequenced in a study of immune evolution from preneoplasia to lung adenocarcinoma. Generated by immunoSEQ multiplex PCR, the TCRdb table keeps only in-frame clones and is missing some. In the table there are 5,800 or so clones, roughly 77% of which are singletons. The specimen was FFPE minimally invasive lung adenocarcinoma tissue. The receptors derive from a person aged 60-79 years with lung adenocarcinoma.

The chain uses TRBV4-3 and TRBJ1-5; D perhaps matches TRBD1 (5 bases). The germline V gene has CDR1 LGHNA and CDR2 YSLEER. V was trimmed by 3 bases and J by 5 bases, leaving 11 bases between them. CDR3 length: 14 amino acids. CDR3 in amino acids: CASSQTESHQPQHF. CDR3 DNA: TGCGCCAGCAGCCAGACAGAGTCCCATCAGCCCCAGCATTTT.

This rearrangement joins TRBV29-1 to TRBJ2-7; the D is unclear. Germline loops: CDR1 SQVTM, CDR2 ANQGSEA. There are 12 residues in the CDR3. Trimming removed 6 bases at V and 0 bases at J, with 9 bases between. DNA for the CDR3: TGCAGCGTCACGTCGAGCTCCTACGAGCAGTACTTC. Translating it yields CSVTSSSYEQYF.

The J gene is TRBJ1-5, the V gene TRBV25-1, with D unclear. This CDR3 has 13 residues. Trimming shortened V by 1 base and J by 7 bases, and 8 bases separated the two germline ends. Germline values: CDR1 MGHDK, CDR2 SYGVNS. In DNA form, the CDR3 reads TGTGCCAGCAGTGAATTCGGTGAACAGCCCCAGCATTTT. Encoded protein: CASSEFGEQPQHF. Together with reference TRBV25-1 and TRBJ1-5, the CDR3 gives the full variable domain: EADIYQTPRYLVIGTGKKITLECSQTMGHDKMYWYQQDPGMELHLIHYSYGVNSTEKGDLSSESTVSRIRTEHFPLTLESARPSHTSQYLCASSEFGEQPQHFGDGTRLSIL.

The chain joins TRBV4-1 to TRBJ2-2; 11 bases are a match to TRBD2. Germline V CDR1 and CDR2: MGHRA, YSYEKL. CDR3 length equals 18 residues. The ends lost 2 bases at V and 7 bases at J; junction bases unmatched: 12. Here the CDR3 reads CASSQTGLAGGLNGELFF. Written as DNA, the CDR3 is TGCGCCAGCAGCCAAACAGGGCTAGCGGGAGGTCTGAACGGGGAGCTGTTTTTT.

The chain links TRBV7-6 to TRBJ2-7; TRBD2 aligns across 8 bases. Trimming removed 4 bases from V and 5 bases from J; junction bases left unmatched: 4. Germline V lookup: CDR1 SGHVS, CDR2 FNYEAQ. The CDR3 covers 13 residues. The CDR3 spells CASSSGLGNEQYF. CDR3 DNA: TGTGCCAGCAGCTCGGGACTAGGGAACGAGCAGTACTTC.

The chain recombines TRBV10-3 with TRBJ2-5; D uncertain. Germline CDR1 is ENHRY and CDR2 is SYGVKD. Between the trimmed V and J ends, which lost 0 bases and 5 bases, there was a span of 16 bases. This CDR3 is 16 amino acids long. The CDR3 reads CAISESLTVGFETQYF. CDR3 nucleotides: TGTGCCATCAGTGAGTCCCTGACCGTGGGTTTCGAGACCCAGTACTTC.

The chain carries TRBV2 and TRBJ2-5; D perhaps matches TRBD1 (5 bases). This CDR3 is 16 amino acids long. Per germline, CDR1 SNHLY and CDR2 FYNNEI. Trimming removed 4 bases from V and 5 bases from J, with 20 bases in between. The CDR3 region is CASSGPYGRAGETQYF. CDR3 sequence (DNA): TGTGCCAGCAGTGGCCCGTACGGACGGGCAGGGGAGACCCAGTACTTC.

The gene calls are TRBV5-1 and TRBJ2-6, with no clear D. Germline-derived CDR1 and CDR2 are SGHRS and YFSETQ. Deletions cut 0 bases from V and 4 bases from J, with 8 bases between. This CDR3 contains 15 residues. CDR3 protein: CASSLEHPGANVLTF. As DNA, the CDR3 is TGCGCCAGCAGCTTGGAGCACCCCGGGGCCAACGTCCTGACTTTC.

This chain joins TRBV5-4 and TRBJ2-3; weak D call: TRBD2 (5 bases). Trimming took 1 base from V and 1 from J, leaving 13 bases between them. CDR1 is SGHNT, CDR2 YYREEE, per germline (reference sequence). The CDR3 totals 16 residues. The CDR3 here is CASSLRGAAGTDTQYF. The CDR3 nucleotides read TGTGCCAGCAGCTTGCGGGGAGCGGCGGGCACAGATACGCAGTATTTT.

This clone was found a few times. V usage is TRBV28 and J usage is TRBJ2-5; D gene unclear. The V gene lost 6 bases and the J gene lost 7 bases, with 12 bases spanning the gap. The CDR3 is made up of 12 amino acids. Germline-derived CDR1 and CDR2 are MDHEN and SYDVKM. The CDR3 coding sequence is TGTGCCAGCAGAGCTCGGGTTGGGACCCAGTACTTC. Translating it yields CASRARVGTQYF.

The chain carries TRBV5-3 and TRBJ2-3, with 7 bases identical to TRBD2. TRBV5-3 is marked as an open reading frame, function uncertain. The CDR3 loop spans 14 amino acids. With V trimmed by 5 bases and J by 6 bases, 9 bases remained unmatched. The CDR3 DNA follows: TGTGCCAGAAGACATCTAGCGGTAGGGGATACGCAGTATTTT. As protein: CARRHLAVGDTQYF.

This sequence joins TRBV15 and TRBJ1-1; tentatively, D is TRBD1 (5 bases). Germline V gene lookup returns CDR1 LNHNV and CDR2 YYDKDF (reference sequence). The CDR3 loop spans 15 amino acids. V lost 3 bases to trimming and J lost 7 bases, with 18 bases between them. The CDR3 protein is CATSRGGEILDEAFF. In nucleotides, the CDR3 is TGTGCCACCAGCAGGGGAGGGGAGATATTGGATGAAGCTTTCTTT.

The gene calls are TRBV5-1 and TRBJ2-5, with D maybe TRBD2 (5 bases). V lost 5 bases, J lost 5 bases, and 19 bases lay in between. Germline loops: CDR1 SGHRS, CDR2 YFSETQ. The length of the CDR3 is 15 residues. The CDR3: CASRTTGKSSETQYF. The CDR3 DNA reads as TGCGCCAGCAGGACCACCGGGAAGTCCAGCGAGACCCAGTACTTC.

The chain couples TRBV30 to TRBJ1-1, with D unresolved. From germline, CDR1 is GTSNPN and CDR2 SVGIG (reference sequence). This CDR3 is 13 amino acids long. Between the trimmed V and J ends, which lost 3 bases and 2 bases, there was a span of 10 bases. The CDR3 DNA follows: TGTGCCTGGAGGAATTTGGTAAACACTGAAGCTTTCTTT. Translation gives CAWRNLVNTEAFF.

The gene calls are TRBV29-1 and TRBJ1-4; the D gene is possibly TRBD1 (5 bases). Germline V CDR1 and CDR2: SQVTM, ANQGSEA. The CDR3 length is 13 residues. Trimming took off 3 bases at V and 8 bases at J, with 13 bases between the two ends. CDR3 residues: CSVEGRDGEKLFF. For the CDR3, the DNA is TGCAGCGTTGAGGGCAGGGACGGGGAAAAACTGTTTTTT.

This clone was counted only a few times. CDR3 residues: CASSLLGSGETQYF. In nucleotides, the CDR3 is TGTGCCAGCAGTTTATTAGGTAGCGGAGAGACCCAGTACTTC. The rearrangement uses TRBV27 and TRBJ2-5; the D gene is possibly TRBD2 (6 bases). V lost 1 base and J 4 bases, leaving 10 bases between the germline ends. This CDR3 comprises 14 residues. Germline CDR1 and CDR2: MNHEY and SMNVEV (reference sequence).

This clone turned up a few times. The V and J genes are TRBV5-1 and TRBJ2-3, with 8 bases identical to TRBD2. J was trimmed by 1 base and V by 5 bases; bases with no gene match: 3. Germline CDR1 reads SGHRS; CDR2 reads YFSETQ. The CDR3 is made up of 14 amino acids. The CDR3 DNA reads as TGCGCCAGCAGGACACTAGCGGGCACAGATACGCAGTATTTT. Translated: CASRTLAGTDTQYF.